This T cell receptor (beta chain) is from a study of blood T cell repertoires in COVID-19. Background on the study: Acute-phase and convalescent COVID-19 samples originated in the United States, Italy and Spain. The cDNA or gDNA used as material had been derived from T cells, B-cell-depleted T cells, or PBMCs.

TCRdb's copy holds only in-frame clones and misses some; the assay was immunoSEQ multiplex PCR. Among fewer than 35,000 clones listed, over 80% were seen once. The germline V gene has CDR1 SQVTM and CDR2 ANQGSEA. The CDR3 is 13 amino acids. The J segment lost 3 bases and the V segment lost 7 bases, leaving 8 bases of the junction unmatched. Sequencing input: peripheral blood. The TCR comes from a human donor with active COVID-19. The donor label of this sample is uncertain. This chain joins TRBV29-1 and TRBJ2-7; 8 bases are a match to TRBD1. CDR3 loop: CSAGTGWGYEQYF. The CDR3 nucleotides are TGCAGCGCTGGGACAGGTTGGGGCTACGAGCAGTACTTC.